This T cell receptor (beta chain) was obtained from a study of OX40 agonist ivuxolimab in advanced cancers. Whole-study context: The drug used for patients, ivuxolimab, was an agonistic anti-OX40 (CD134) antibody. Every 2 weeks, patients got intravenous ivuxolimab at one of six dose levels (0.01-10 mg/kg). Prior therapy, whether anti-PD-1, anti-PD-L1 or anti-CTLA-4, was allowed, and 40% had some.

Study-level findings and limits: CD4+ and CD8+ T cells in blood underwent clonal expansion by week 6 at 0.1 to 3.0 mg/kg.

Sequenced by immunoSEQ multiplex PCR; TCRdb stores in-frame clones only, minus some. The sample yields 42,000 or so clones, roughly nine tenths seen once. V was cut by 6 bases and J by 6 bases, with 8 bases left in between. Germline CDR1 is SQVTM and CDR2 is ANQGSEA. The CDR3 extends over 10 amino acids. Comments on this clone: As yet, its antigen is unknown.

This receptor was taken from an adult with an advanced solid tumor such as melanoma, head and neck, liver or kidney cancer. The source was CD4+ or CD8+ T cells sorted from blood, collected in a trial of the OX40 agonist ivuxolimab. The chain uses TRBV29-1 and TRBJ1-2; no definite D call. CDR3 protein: CSVALNGYTF. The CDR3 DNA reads TGCAGCGTGGCCCTAAATGGCTACACCTTC. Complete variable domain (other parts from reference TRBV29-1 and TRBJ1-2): SAVISQKPSRDICQRGTSLTIQCQVDSQVTMMFWYRQQPGQSLTLIATANQGSEATYESGFVIDKFPISRPNLTFSTLTVSNMSPEDSSIYLCSVALNGYTFGSGTRLTVV.